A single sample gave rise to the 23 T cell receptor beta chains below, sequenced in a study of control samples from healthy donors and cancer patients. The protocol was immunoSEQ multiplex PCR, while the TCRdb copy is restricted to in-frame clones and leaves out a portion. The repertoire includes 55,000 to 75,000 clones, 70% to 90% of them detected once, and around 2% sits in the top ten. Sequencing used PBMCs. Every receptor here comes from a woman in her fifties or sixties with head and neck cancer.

In DNA, the CDR3 is TGTGCCAGTAGTTCAAGGGGGCCCGGTTCACCCCTCCACTTT. It specifies CASSSRGPGSPLHF. The gene calls are TRBV19 and TRBJ1-6, with 7 bases lining up with TRBD1. CDR1 is LNHDA and CDR2 is SQIVND in the germline V gene (reference sequence). The CDR3 extends over 14 amino acids. With 5 bases clipped from V and 9 bases from J, the junction kept 7 bases outside the gene matches.

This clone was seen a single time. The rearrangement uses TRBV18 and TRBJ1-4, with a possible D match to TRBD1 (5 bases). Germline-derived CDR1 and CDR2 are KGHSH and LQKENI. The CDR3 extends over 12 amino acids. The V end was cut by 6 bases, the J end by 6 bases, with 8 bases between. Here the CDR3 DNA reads TGTGCCAGCTCTCAGGGTTATGAAAAACTGTTTTTT. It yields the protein CASSQGYEKLFF.

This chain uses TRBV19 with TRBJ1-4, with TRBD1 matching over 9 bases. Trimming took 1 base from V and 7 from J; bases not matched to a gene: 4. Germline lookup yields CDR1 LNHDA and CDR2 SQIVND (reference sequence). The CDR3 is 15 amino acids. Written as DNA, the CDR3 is TGTGCCAGTAGTATAGGGACAGGGGAGACTGAAAAACTGTTTTTT. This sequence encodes CASSIGTGETEKLFF.

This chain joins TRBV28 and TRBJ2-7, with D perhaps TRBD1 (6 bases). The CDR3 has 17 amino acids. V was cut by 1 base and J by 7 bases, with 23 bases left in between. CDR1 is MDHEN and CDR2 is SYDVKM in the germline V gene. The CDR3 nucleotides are TGTGCCAGCAGTTTATCTCTGTCTAACAGGGCGGTGAGGGAGCAGTACTTC. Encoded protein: CASSLSLSNRAVREQYF.

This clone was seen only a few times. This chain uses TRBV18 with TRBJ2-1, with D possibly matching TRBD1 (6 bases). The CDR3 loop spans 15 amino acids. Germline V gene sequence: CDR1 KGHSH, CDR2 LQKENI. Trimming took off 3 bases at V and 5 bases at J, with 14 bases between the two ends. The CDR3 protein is CASSPRAGDNNEQFF. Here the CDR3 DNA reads TGTGCCAGCTCACCGCGTGCAGGGGACAACAATGAGCAGTTCTTC.

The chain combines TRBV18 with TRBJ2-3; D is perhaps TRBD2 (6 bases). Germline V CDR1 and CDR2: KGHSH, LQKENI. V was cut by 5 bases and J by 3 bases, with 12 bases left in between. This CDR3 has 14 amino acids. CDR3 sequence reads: CASSSVEGTDTQYF. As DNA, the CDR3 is TGTGCCAGCTCATCCGTGGAGGGGACAGATACGCAGTATTTT.

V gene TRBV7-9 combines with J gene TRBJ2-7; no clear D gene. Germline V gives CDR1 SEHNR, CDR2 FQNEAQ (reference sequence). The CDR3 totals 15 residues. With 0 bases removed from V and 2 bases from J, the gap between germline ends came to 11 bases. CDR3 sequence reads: CASSLARDITYEQYF. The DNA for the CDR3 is TGTGCCAGCAGCTTAGCGAGAGACATTACCTACGAGCAGTACTTC.

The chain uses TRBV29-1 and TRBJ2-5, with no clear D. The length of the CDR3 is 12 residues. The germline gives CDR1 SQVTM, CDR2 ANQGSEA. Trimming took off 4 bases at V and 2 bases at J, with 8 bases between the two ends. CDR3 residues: CSVGHQQETQYF. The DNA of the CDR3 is TGCAGCGTTGGACATCAACAAGAGACCCAGTACTTC. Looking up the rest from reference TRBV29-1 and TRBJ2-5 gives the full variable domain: SAVISQKPSRDICQRGTSLTIQCQVDSQVTMMFWYRQQPGQSLTLIATANQGSEATYESGFVIDKFPISRPNLTFSTLTVSNMSPEDSSIYLCSVGHQQETQYFGPGTRLLVL.

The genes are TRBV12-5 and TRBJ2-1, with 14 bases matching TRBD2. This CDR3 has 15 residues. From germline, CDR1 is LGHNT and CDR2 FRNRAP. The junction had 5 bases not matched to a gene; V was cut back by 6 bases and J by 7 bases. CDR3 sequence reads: CASGPGTSGGNEQFF. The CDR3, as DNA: TGTGCTAGTGGCCCAGGGACTAGCGGGGGTAATGAGCAGTTCTTC.

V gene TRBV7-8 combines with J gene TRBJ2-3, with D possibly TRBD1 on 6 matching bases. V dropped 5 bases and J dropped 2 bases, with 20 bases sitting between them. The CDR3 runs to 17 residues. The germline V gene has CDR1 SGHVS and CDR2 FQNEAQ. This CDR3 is CASSPPGTRVNTDTQYF. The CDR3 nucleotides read TGTGCCAGCAGCCCTCCAGGGACAAGAGTTAACACAGATACGCAGTATTTT.

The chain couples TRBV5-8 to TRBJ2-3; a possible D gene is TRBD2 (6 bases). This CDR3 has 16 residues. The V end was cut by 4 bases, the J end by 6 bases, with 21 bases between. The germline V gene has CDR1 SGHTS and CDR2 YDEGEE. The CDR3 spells CASSKFGTPVADTQYF. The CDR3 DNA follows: TGTGCCAGCAGCAAATTTGGGACTCCTGTCGCCGATACGCAGTATTTT.

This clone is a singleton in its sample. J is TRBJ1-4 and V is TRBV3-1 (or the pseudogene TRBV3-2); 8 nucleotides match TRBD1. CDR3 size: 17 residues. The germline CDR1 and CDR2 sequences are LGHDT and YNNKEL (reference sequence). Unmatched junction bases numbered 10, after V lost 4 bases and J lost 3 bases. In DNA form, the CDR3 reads TGTGCCAGCAGCCGGCAGGGGGCGCGTGGGGCTAATGAAAAACTGTTTTTT. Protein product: CASSRQGARGANEKLFF.

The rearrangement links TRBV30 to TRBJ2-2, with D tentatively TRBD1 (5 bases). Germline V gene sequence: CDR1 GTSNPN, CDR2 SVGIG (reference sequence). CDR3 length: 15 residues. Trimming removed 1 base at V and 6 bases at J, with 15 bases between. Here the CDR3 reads CAWSEAGRQAGELFF. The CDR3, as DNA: TGTGCCTGGAGTGAGGCAGGGCGGCAGGCCGGGGAGCTGTTTTTT.

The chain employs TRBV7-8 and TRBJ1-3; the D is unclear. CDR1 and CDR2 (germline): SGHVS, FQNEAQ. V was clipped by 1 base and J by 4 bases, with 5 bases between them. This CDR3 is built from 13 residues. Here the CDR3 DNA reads TGTGCCAGCAGCTTAGTAGCGGGAAACACCATATATTTT. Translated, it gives CASSLVAGNTIYF.

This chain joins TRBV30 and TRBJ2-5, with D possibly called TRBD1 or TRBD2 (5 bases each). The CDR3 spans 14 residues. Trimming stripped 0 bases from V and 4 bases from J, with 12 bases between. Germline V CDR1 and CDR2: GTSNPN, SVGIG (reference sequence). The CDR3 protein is CAWSVRWGRETQYF. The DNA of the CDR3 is TGTGCCTGGAGTGTACGTTGGGGGAGAGAGACCCAGTACTTC.

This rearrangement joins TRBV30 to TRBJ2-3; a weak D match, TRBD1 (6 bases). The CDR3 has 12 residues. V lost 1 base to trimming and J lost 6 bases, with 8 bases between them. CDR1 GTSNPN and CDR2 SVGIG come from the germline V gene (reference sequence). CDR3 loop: CAWSDRVDTQYF. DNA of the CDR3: TGTGCCTGGAGTGACAGGGTGGATACGCAGTATTTT. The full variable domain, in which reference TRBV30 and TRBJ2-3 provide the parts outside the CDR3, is SQTIHQWPATLVQPVGSPLSLECTVEGTSNPNLYWYRQAAGRGLQLLFYSVGIGQISSEVPQNLSASRPQDRQFILSSKKLLLSDSGFYLCAWSDRVDTQYFGPGTRLTVL.

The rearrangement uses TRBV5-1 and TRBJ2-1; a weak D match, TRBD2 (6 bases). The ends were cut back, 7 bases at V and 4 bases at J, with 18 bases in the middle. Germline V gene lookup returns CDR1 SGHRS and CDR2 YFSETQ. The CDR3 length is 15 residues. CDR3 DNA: TGCGCCAGCGGGGGAATGGGGGGTTCGTACAATGAGCAGTTCTTC. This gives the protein CASGGMGGSYNEQFF.

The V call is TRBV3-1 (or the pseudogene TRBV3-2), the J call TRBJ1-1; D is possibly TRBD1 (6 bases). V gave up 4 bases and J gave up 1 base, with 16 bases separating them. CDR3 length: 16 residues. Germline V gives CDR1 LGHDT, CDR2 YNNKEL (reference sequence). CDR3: CASSRPPTGPNTEAFF. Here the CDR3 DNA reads TGTGCCAGCAGCCGACCCCCGACAGGACCGAACACTGAAGCTTTCTTT.

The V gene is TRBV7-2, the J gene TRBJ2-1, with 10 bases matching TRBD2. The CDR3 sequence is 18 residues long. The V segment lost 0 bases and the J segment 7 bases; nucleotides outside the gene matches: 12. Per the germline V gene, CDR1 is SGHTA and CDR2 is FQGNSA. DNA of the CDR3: TGTGCCAGCAGCTTAGCCACGGGCCTAGCGGGGGTCCCGAATGAGCAGTTCTTC. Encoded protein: CASSLATGLAGVPNEQFF.

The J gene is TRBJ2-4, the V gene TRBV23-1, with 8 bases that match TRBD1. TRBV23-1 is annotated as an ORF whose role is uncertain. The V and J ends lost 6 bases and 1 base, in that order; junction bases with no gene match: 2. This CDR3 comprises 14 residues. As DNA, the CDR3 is TGCGCCAGCAGGCGACAGGGGGCCAAAAACATTCAGTACTTC. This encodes CASRRQGAKNIQYF.

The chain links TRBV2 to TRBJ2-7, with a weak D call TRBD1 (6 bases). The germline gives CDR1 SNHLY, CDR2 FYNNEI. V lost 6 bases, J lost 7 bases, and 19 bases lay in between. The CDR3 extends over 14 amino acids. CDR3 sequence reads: CASRADGQLSEQYF. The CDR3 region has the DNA TGTGCCAGCAGAGCAGACGGACAGCTTTCTGAGCAGTACTTC.

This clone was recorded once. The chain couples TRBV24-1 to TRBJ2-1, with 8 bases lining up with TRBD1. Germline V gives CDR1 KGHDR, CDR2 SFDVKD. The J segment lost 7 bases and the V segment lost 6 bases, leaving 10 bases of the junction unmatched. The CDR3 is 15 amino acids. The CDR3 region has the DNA TGTGCCACCAGTCCCCCGACAGGGGAACGGAATGAGCAGTTCTTC. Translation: CATSPPTGERNEQFF.

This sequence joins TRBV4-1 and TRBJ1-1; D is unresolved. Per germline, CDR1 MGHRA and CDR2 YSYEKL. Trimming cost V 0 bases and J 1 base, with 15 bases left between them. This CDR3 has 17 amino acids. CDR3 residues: CASSQDQSDRENTEAFF. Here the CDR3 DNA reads TGCGCCAGCAGCCAAGATCAGTCCGATAGGGAGAACACTGAAGCTTTCTTT.